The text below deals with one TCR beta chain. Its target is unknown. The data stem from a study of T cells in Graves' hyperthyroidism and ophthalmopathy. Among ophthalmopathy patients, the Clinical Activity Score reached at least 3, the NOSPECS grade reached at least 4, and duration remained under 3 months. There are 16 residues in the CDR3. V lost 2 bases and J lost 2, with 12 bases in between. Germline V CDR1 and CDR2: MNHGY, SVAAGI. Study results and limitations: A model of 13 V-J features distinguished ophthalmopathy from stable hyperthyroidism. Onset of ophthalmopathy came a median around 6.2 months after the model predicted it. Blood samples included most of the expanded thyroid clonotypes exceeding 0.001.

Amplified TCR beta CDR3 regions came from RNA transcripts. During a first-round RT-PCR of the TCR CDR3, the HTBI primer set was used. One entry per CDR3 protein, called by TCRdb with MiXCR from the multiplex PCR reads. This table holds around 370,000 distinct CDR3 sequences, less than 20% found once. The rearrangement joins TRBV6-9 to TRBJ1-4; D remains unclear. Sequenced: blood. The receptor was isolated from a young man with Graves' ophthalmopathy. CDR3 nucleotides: TGTGCCAGCAGTTATCTTGGCCCTGGGACTAATGAAAAACTGTTTTTT. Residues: CASSYLGPGTNEKLFF.